This T cell receptor (beta chain) was identified in a study of blood T cell repertoires in COVID-19. At the level of the study: Sites across the United States, Italy and Spain contributed samples from acute and convalescent COVID-19. The analysed material was cDNA or gDNA that came from T cells, B-cell-depleted T cells, or PBMCs.

The Seattle patients, enrolled during active infection, were followed longitudinally. The CDR3 covers 14 residues. V dropped 4 bases and J dropped 0 bases, with 11 bases sitting between them. The V gene's germline CDR1 is SGHRS and CDR2 YFSETQ. This clone showed up just once. In the study's own analysis: Scientists estimated how many nucleated cells there were by amplifying reference gene primers. Measured with immunoSEQ multiplex PCR; TCRdb has only the in-frame clones, and not every one. D and trimming come from the DNA, and the V and J calls and clone size come from that table. Among fewer than 350,000 clones, about nine tenths were seen once, and the ten largest hold 6% to 7%.

The sample consisted of peripheral blood. J is TRBJ2-7 and V is TRBV5-1; weak D call: TRBD2 (5 bases). This sequence was found in a woman between 25 and 40 years old with COVID-19, enrolled during active disease. The CDR3 DNA reads as TGCGCCAGCAGCAAAGTCGGGGACTCCTACGAGCAGTACTTC. Encoded protein: CASSKVGDSYEQYF.